These T cell receptor beta chains were read from a single sample in a study of technical replicates of blood from a few donors. TCRdb's copy holds only in-frame clones and misses some; the assay was immunoSEQ multiplex PCR. The data show tens of thousands of clones, more than 85% seen once. The sample consisted of PBMCs. The receptors were gathered from a human donor in good health. Some clones in this sample may be carry-over from other donors' samples. The CDR3 runs from the conserved cysteine through the conserved F or W. The D gene is left open where the match is weak. Where a row states a size, it is once, few, many or the class of an expanded clone; other rows omit it.

clone_size d_call j_call v_call cdr3_nt cdr3_aa
NA TRBD1 TRBJ2-7 TRBV7-8 TGTGCCAGCAGCTTAGCCCTCACGGGGGGGACAGGGGGCGAGCAGTACTTC CASSLALTGGTGGEQYF
few TRBD1 TRBJ1-1 TRBV7-9 TGTGCCAGCAGCTACAGGGGTGACTCTTTCTTT CASSYRGDSFF
NA TRBD1 TRBJ2-1 TRBV27 TGTGCCAGCAGTGGAAGTAACAGGGGCAATGAGCAGTTCTTC CASSGSNRGNEQFF
NA TRBD2 TRBJ2-5 TRBV6-6 TGTGCCAGCAGTTTAGCGGGGGCGGGGGCAGAGACCCAGTACTTC CASSLAGAGAETQYF
NA TRBD1 TRBJ2-7 TRBV5-1 TGCGCCAGCGGACCTCGGACAGGGTCGGAAGAGCAGTACTTC CASGPRTGSEEQYF
NA TRBD1 TRBJ1-2 TRBV5-1 TGCGCCAGCAGCTTGGTACAGGGGGCAGGTGGCTACACCTTC CASSLVQGAGGYTF
NA NA TRBJ2-7 TRBV4-2 TGTGCCAGCAGCCAAGCCAGAGGGAGTCGCGGCGAGCAGTACTTC CASSQARGSRGEQYF
once TRBD1 TRBJ1-3 TRBV7-9 TGTGCCAGCAGCATAAACAGGGGGAGCGGAAACACCATATATTTT CASSINRGSGNTIYF
NA TRBD1 TRBJ1-6 TRBV7-9 TGTGCCAGCAGCCAGGGACAGGGAGCGAATTCACCCCTCCACTTT CASSQGQGANSPLHF
NA NA TRBJ1-2 TRBV7-9 TGTGCCAGCAGCTTCTCTCCTAAGTCCGGCTACACCTTC CASSFSPKSGYTF
NA NA TRBJ2-7 TRBV7-9 TGTGCCAGCAGCTTAGCCGGGTCCTACGAGCAGTACTTC CASSLAGSYEQYF
NA NA TRBJ1-2 TRBV4-3 TGCGCCAGCAGCCAAGTGGACACGGGAGGGTATGGCTACACCTTC CASSQVDTGGYGYTF
NA TRBD2 TRBJ2-1 TRBV6-5 TGTGCCAGCAGTCGGACTAGCGGTTACAATGAGCAGTTCTTC CASSRTSGYNEQFF
NA TRBD2 TRBJ2-7 TRBV30 TGTGCCTCCACCGCCGGCGGGAGGAGCTCCTACGAGCAGTACTTC CASTAGGRSSYEQYF
NA TRBD1 TRBJ2-7 TRBV6-5 TGTGCCAGCATCACCGGGACAGGAAAAGGGGGCGAGCAGTACTTC CASITGTGKGGEQYF
NA TRBD2 TRBJ2-2 TRBV2 TGTGCCAGCAGTTGGCTAGCGGAGACCGGGGAGCTGTTTTTT CASSWLAETGELFF
NA NA TRBJ2-7 TRBV7-8 TGTGCCAGCAGCCCCATTCGGGGTTACGAGCAGTACTTC CASSPIRGYEQYF
NA NA TRBJ1-2 TRBV10-3 TGTGCCATCAGTGACGGTTACTATGGCTACACCTTC CAISDGYYGYTF
NA TRBD2 TRBJ2-1 TRBV13 TGTGCCAGCAGCGCGACGGGACTAGCGGCTGAGCAGTTCTTC CASSATGLAAEQFF
NA TRBD1 TRBJ2-7 TRBV10-2 TGCGCCAGCAGTATTCCGGGACAGGGTTTATTCCAGTACTTC CASSIPGQGLFQYF
once TRBD2 TRBJ2-5 TRBV2 TGTGCCAGCAGCAAACTCCCGGGAGGGCAAGAGACCCAGTACTTC CASSKLPGGQETQYF
NA TRBD2 TRBJ2-1 TRBV10-3 TGTGCCATCAGGGGAGGACTAGCGGGGACGGATGAGCAGTTCTTC CAIRGGLAGTDEQFF
NA NA TRBJ1-3 TRBV6-5 TGTGCCAGCATCCCTTCCGGGGGGGTAAGCACCATATATTTT CASIPSGGVSTIYF
once NA TRBJ1-2 TRBV4-2 TGTGCCAGCAGCCAATCCTTGCGAGCTAACTATGGCTACACCTTC CASSQSLRANYGYTF
NA NA TRBJ2-6 TRBV6-5 TGTGCCAGCAGTCGACAGGTCTCTGGGGCCAACGTCCTGACTTTC CASSRQVSGANVLTF
NA TRBD2 TRBJ2-7 TRBV19 TGTGCCAGTAGTCCGAAGACTAGCGGAGACTACGAGCAGTACTTC CASSPKTSGDYEQYF
NA TRBD2 TRBJ2-1 TRBV11-3 TGTGCCAGCAGCTTAGTTAGCGGGGTGGGTGAGCAGTTCTTC CASSLVSGVGEQFF
NA TRBD2 TRBJ2-1 TRBV7-9 TGTGCCAGCAGTCGCGGGGGGACCTACAATGAGCAGTTCTTC CASSRGGTYNEQFF
NA TRBD1 TRBJ2-7 TRBV11-2 TGTGCCAGCAGCTTAGACAGGGGGCGCGGTTACGAGCAGTACTTC CASSLDRGRGYEQYF
NA TRBD1 TRBJ1-2 TRBV19 TGTGCCAGTAGTGGGGACAGAATCTATGGCTACACCTTC CASSGDRIYGYTF
once NA TRBJ1-6 TRBV2 TGTGCCAGCAGGGAGGTACTCTATAATTCACCCCTCCACTTT CASREVLYNSPLHF
NA NA TRBJ2-2 TRBV30 TGTGCCTGGAATGAAGCGGCCCCCGGGGAGCTGTTTTTT CAWNEAAPGELFF
NA NA TRBJ1-4 TRBV15 TGTGCCACCAGCAGAGACAGGGTCACCTCTAATGAAAAACTGTTTTTT CATSRDRVTSNEKLFF
NA NA TRBJ1-5 TRBV7-9 TGTGCCAGCAGCCCAAGTGGGGCTAGCAATCAGCCCCAGCATTTT CASSPSGASNQPQHF
NA TRBD2 TRBJ2-1 TRBV5-1 TGCGCCAGCAGCCCCCGGGCGGGAGGGGGCTACAATGAGCAGTTCTTC CASSPRAGGGYNEQFF
NA TRBD1 TRBJ1-5 TRBV7-2 TGTGCCAGCAGCCGACAGGGGTCAAGCAATCAGCCCCAGCATTTT CASSRQGSSNQPQHF
few TRBD1 TRBJ1-5 TRBV4-3 TGCGCCAGCAGCCAAGGACAGGGTAATCAGCCCCAGCATTTT CASSQGQGNQPQHF